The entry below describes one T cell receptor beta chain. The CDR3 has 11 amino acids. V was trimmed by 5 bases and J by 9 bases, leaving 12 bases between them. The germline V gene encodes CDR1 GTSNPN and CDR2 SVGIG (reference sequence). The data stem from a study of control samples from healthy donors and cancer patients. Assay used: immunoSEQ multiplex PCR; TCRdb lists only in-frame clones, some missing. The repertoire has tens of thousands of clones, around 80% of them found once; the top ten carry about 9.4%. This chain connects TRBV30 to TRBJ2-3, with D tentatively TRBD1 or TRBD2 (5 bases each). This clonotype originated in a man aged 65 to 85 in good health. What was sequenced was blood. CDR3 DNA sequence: TGTGCCTGGGGGACCCGAGCAACGCAGTATTTT. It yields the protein CAWGTRATQYF.